A single sample gave rise to the 25 T cell receptor beta chains below, sequenced in a study of CD8+CD57+ T cells in acquired aplastic anemia. For CDR3 and TCR beta VDJ profiling, genomic DNA was the template used. TCRdb passed the reads through MiXCR, listing each CDR3 protein once. Among some 150,000 distinct CDR3 sequences listed, approximately 52% were seen once. Flow cytometry had shown expanded CD8+CD57+ cells in the patients chosen for sequencing. The sequenced sample was sorted CD4+, CD8+, or CD8+CD57+ T cells (not recorded which) from PBMCs. These TCRs come from a human donor with aplastic anemia.

This chain joins TRBV19 and TRBJ1-5, with D possibly being TRBD1 (6 bases). The CDR3 consists of 14 residues. The germline CDR1 and CDR2 sequences are LNHDA and SQIVND (reference sequence). V lost 4 bases, J lost 3 bases, and 10 bases lay in between. CDR3 protein: CASSSGGLNQPQHF. CDR3 in DNA: TGTGCCAGTAGTAGCGGGGGGCTCAATCAGCCCCAGCATTTT.

The chain links TRBV2 to TRBJ2-7, with TRBD2 as a possible D gene (6 bases). Trimming cost V 7 bases and J 6 bases, with 13 bases left between them. The CDR3 consists of 12 residues. Germline V gives CDR1 SNHLY, CDR2 FYNNEI. The CDR3 DNA is TGTGCCAGCACCCAATGGGGAGGCGAGCAGTACTTC. This encodes CASTQWGGEQYF.

This chain uses TRBV19 with TRBJ2-1; 8 nucleotides match TRBD1. This CDR3 has 15 amino acids. J was trimmed by 7 bases and V by 10 bases; bases with no gene match: 15. Germline CDR1 LNHDA, CDR2 SQIVND (reference sequence). The CDR3: CATKLATGEWNEQFF. The CDR3 DNA sequence: TGTGCCACCAAACTTGCGACAGGGGAGTGGAATGAGCAGTTCTTC. Using reference TRBV19 and TRBJ2-1 for the parts outside the CDR3, the full variable domain is DGGITQSPKYLFRKEGQNVTLSCEQNLNHDAMYWYRQDPGQGLRLIYYSQIVNDFQKGDIAEGYSVSREKKESFPLTVTSAQKNPTAFYLCATKLATGEWNEQFFGPGTRLTVL.

The rearrangement uses TRBV2 and TRBJ2-5; no reliable D call. Trimming removed 4 bases at V and 4 bases at J, with 10 bases between. CDR3 length equals 13 residues. Germline lookup yields CDR1 SNHLY and CDR2 FYNNEI. The CDR3 bases are TGTGCCAGCAGTGGTCTGCGAGGAGAGACCCAGTACTTC. This sequence encodes CASSGLRGETQYF.

At least ten counts were recorded for this clonotype. The chain uses TRBV6-1 and TRBJ2-7; D possibly corresponds to TRBD1 (6 bases). The CDR3 is 15 residues long. Trimming cost V 0 bases and J 2 bases, with 11 bases left between them. Germline loops: CDR1 MNHNS, CDR2 SASEGT. This CDR3 reads CASSEADGDTYEQYF. The CDR3 coding sequence is TGTGCCAGCAGTGAAGCTGACGGGGACACCTACGAGCAGTACTTC.

The rearrangement links TRBV5-4 to TRBJ1-6; D remains ambiguous. Between the trimmed V and J ends, which lost 0 bases and 13 bases, there was a span of 17 bases. Germline CDR1 SGHNT, CDR2 YYREEE (reference sequence). CDR3 length: 15 residues. The CDR3 spells CASSLGPGSNQPLHF. The CDR3, as DNA: TGTGCCAGCAGCTTGGGTCCGGGTAGCAATCAGCCCCTCCACTTT.

This clonotype was counted ten times or more. This chain links TRBV5-1 with TRBJ1-4; D not resolved. The length of the CDR3 is 16 residues. V lost 1 base and J lost 8, with 18 bases in between. Per the germline V gene, CDR1 is SGHRS and CDR2 is YFSETQ. CDR3 sequence: CASSLNHGPPSEKLFF. CDR3 nucleotide sequence: TGCGCCAGCAGCTTGAATCACGGACCCCCCTCGGAAAAACTGTTTTTT.

This chain connects TRBV20-1 to TRBJ1-2, with D perhaps matching TRBD1 (6 bases). Per germline, CDR1 DFQATT and CDR2 SNEGSKA (reference sequence). V was trimmed by 0 bases and J by 8 bases, leaving 16 bases between them. The CDR3 contains 14 residues. The CDR3 here is CSARDLGGARGYTF. The DNA for the CDR3 is TGCAGTGCTAGAGATCTTGGGGGGGCACGGGGCTACACCTTC.

The chain recombines TRBV15 with TRBJ2-3; 10 bases are shared with TRBD2. The germline CDR1 and CDR2 sequences are LNHNV and YYDKDF (reference sequence). The ends lost 0 bases at V and 1 base at J; junction bases unmatched: 13. The CDR3 contains 20 residues. This CDR3 reads CATSRERAGGPSFRTDTQYF. CDR3 nucleotides: TGTGCCACCAGCAGAGAGCGAGCGGGGGGGCCCTCCTTCCGCACAGATACGCAGTATTTT.

The V and J genes are TRBV4-2 and TRBJ1-1; D is possibly TRBD1 (5 bases). The CDR3 extends over 18 amino acids. Germline V lookup: CDR1 LGHNA, CDR2 YNFKEQ. Trimming stripped 0 bases from V and 0 bases from J, with 17 bases between. The CDR3 here is CASSQDQGSGAMNTEAFF. DNA for the CDR3: TGTGCCAGCAGCCAAGATCAGGGCTCTGGGGCCATGAACACTGAAGCTTTCTTT.

This clonotype came up many times. V usage is TRBV6-1 and J usage is TRBJ1-6, with 7 bases matching TRBD1. This CDR3 has 15 residues. Germline CDR1 reads MNHNS; CDR2 reads SASEGT. J was trimmed by 6 bases and V by 7 bases; bases with no gene match: 9. The CDR3 nucleotides are TGTGCCAGCAACCATGACAGGGCCTCTAATTCACCCCTCCACTTT. This gives the protein CASNHDRASNSPLHF.

The rearrangement joins TRBV2 to TRBJ1-2, with 8 bases lining up with TRBD1. V was clipped by 6 bases and J by 6 bases; unmatched bases: 12. CDR3 size: 15 residues. In germline, CDR1 is SNHLY, CDR2 FYNNEI. CDR3 DNA sequence: TGTGCCAGCAGCCAAGCCTTTCAGGGGGCGGATGGCTACACCTTC. Amino acids: CASSQAFQGADGYTF.

A few counts support this clonotype. V is TRBV19 and J is TRBJ2-7; D ambiguous. The CDR3 is made up of 12 amino acids. CDR1 and CDR2 from the germline V gene are LNHDA and SQIVND (reference sequence). Trimming took off 7 bases at V and 2 bases at J, with 9 bases between the two ends. The CDR3 loop is CASKGTAYEQYF. In DNA, the CDR3 is TGTGCCAGTAAGGGCACTGCCTACGAGCAGTACTTC.

The CDR3: CASSQGLAVEQYF. The CDR3 DNA follows: TGCGCCAGCAGCCAAGGACTAGCGGTCGAGCAGTACTTC. This chain links TRBV4-3 with TRBJ2-7, with 9 nucleotides matching TRBD2. The germline V gene encodes CDR1 LGHNA and CDR2 YSLEER. The CDR3 contains 13 residues. V shed 1 base and J 6 bases; nucleotides not matched to a gene: 1.

This CDR3 reads CASSPILVGRDNEQFF. CDR3 coding DNA: TGCGCCAGCAGCCCCATTTTGGTTGGGAGGGACAATGAGCAGTTCTTC. The chain has TRBV4-3 and TRBJ2-1, with TRBD2 matching 7 bases. The trim removed 4 bases at V and 5 bases at J, leaving 11 bases unmatched. This CDR3 region has 16 residues. Per the germline V gene, CDR1 is LGHNA and CDR2 is YSLEER.

This clonotype showed up just a few times. This chain links TRBV10-3 with TRBJ2-6; D gene uncertain. V was trimmed by 3 bases and J by 0 bases, leaving 9 bases between them. The germline V gene has CDR1 ENHRY and CDR2 SYGVKD. CDR3 size: 16 residues. The CDR3 region has the DNA TGTGCCATCAGTGACCCGGCGGTCTCTGGGGCCAACGTCCTGACTTTC. It translates to CAISDPAVSGANVLTF.

This clonotype appeared many times. The chain is built from TRBV15 and TRBJ2-4; D is perhaps TRBD1 or TRBD2 (7 bases each). The CDR3 has 16 residues. The V gene lost 5 bases and the J gene lost 5 bases, with 19 bases spanning the gap. CDR1 and CDR2 from the germline V gene are LNHNV and YYDKDF (reference sequence). The CDR3 sequence is CATSVHRDSGENIQYF. DNA of the CDR3: TGTGCCACCAGCGTTCACCGGGACAGCGGGGAAAACATTCAGTACTTC. Drawing the rest from reference TRBV15 and TRBJ2-4, the complete variable domain is DAMVIQNPRYQVTQFGKPVTLSCSQTLNHNVMYWYQQKSSQAPKLLFHYYDKDFNNEADTPDNFQSRRPNTSFCFLDIRSPGLGDTAMYLCATSVHRDSGENIQYFGAGTRLSVL.

There are many counts of this clonotype. This chain connects TRBV20-1 to TRBJ2-7; 8 nucleotides line up with TRBD1. CDR1 and CDR2 (germline): DFQATT, SNEGSKA (reference sequence). The CDR3 covers 13 residues. The V and J ends lost 1 base and 2 bases, in that order; junction bases with no gene match: 1. The CDR3 sequence: CSARGGQAYEQYF. CDR3 nucleotide sequence: TGCAGTGCTAGAGGGGGACAGGCCTACGAGCAGTACTTC.

This clonotype was recorded at least ten times. The chain uses TRBV2 and TRBJ1-5, with a tentative D call TRBD1 (5 bases). The ends were cut back, 6 bases at V and 6 bases at J, with 12 bases in the middle. The CDR3 covers 13 residues. Germline V lookup: CDR1 SNHLY, CDR2 FYNNEI. The CDR3 here is CASSYPDSQPQHF. DNA for the CDR3: TGTGCCAGCAGCTACCCAGACAGTCAGCCCCAGCATTTT. Full variable domain (outside the CDR3, taken from reference TRBV2 and TRBJ1-5): EPEVTQTPSHQVTQMGQEVILRCVPISNHLYFYWYRQILGQKVEFLVSFYNNEISEKSEIFDDQFSVERPDGSNFTLKIRSTKLEDSAMYFCASSYPDSQPQHFGDGTRLSIL.

This clonotype was seen many times. The V and J genes are TRBV24-1 and TRBJ2-5, with unresolved D. The CDR3 has 13 amino acids. The V end was cut by 4 bases, the J end by 0 bases, with 5 bases between. CDR1 and CDR2 from the germline V gene are KGHDR and SFDVKD. The chain's CDR3 is CATSDPYQETQYF. As DNA, the CDR3 is TGTGCCACCAGTGACCCGTACCAAGAGACCCAGTACTTC.

The chain combines TRBV2 with TRBJ1-6, with 8 bases lining up with TRBD1. V trimming: 6 bases; J trimming: 13 bases; junction bases outside the gene matches: 8. Germline CDR1 reads SNHLY; CDR2 reads FYNNEI. This CDR3 is built from 13 residues. Here the CDR3 reads CASRTDRDRPLHF. As DNA, the CDR3 is TGTGCCAGCAGGACCGACAGGGACAGGCCCCTCCACTTT.

This chain links TRBV2 with TRBJ2-6; the D is unclear. The ends were cut back, 11 bases at V and 2 bases at J, with 7 bases in the middle. CDR3 length: 12 residues. CDR1 is SNHLY and CDR2 is FYNNEI in the germline V gene. CDR3 loop: CACEAGANVLTF. The CDR3 nucleotides are TGTGCCTGCGAGGCTGGGGCCAACGTCCTGACTTTC.

This chain links TRBV7-8 with TRBJ1-2, with D uncertain. Germline V gene sequence: CDR1 SGHVS, CDR2 FQNEAQ. The CDR3 totals 16 residues. With 1 base removed from V and 4 bases from J, the gap between germline ends came to 16 bases. This chain's CDR3 is CASSLEGSHNSYGYTF. The CDR3 region has the DNA TGTGCCAGCAGCTTAGAAGGCAGCCATAACTCCTATGGCTACACCTTC. Complete variable domain (other parts from reference TRBV7-8 and TRBJ1-2): GAGVSQSPRYKVAKRGQDVALRCDPISGHVSLFWYQQALGQGPEFLTYFQNEAQLDKSGLPSDRFFAERPEGSVSTLKIQRTQQEDSAVYLCASSLEGSHNSYGYTFGSGTRLTVV.

On this clonotype: At one of its ends the junction is not consistent with the germline gene, which may arise from a read error. V usage is TRBV14 and J usage is TRBJ1-5, with D possibly being TRBD1 (6 bases). CDR1 and CDR2 from the germline V gene are SGHDN and FVKESK. This CDR3 is 15 amino acids long. The CDR3 DNA reads as TGCGCCAGCAGCCCCGGTGGGGGGGGGCATCAGCCCCAGCATTTT. This sequence encodes CASSPGGGGHQPQHF.

The chain couples TRBV7-8 to TRBJ2-7; 11 nucleotides line up with TRBD2. Germline V CDR1 and CDR2: SGHVS, FQNEAQ. This CDR3 has 15 residues. Trimming at V came to 5 bases and at J to 0 bases, leaving 3 bases not matched to a gene. CDR3 DNA sequence: TGTGCCAGCAGCCGGGGACTAGCGGCCTCCTACGAGCAGTACTTC. This sequence encodes CASSRGLAASYEQYF. Full variable domain (remainder filled in from reference TRBV7-8 and TRBJ2-7): GAGVSQSPRYKVAKRGQDVALRCDPISGHVSLFWYQQALGQGPEFLTYFQNEAQLDKSGLPSDRFFAERPEGSVSTLKIQRTQQEDSAVYLCASSRGLAASYEQYFGPGTRLTVT.